The source of this TCR beta chain is a study of blood T cells in healthy people across ages. General study points: Roughly linear declines in TCR beta diversity per million T cells occurred with age.

The CDR3 totals 13 residues. V was cut by 4 bases and J by 2 bases, with 9 bases left in between. Germline CDR1 is SGHNT and CDR2 is YYREEE (reference sequence). A second PCR, run for roughly 7 to 12 cycles, used a sample-barcoded 5' primer plus a J-beta primer mix. TCRdb re-derived calls from the 5' RACE reads in MiXCR, one entry per CDR3 protein. The sample includes more than 700,000 distinct CDR3 sequences, about 53% of them seen just once. This clonotype was seen more than once but under ten times. Its antigen is not identified. The sequence was obtained from an elderly man in good health. Sequencing input: blood. The V call is TRBV5-4, the J call TRBJ2-5; D unclear. The CDR3 loop is CASSIQSQETQYF. CDR3 DNA sequence: TGTGCCAGCAGCATTCAGTCACAAGAGACCCAGTACTTC.